This TCR beta chain was sequenced during a study of T-cell memory formation after mild COVID-19. The wider study: Clusters of TCRs were largely donor specific. Study-wide points: A balance of CD4 and CD8 characterized clones contracting day 15 to 85, whereas later expanders leaned CD4+. Among contracting clones, CD4+ were mainly CM/EM and CD8+ enriched in EMRA.

Employing constant-segment primers, 5'RACE generated TCR alpha and TCR beta cDNA libraries bearing sample barcodes and UMIs. MiXCR, run by TCRdb on the 5' RACE reads, gives a single entry per CDR3 protein. This sample yields fewer than 140,000 distinct CDR3 sequences, of which 9.5% to 15% are seen a single time; 27% belongs to the top ten. Trimming left V 4 bases short and J 9 bases short, with 8 bases between. The CDR3 sequence is 11 residues long. The germline V gene encodes CDR1 SGDLS and CDR2 YYNGEE. The table lists this clonotype with a few counts. Its antigen is currently unknown. Sequenced input: PBMCs or a T cell subset sorted from them (not recorded which). The chain links TRBV9 to TRBJ2-1; TRBD2 is a possible D gene (5 bases). The clonotype was recovered from an adult woman who had mild COVID-19 (a few samples of this study predate the infection). Cell type and time point are not known. The CDR3 reads CASSSRGEQFF. DNA for the CDR3: TGTGCCAGCAGCTCCCGGGGTGAGCAGTTCTTC. Full variable domain (missing parts from reference TRBV9 and TRBJ2-1): DSGVTQTPKHLITATGQRVTLRCSPRSGDLSVYWYQQSLDQGLQFLIQYYNGEERAKGNILERFSAQQFPDLHSELNLSSLELGDSALYFCASSSRGEQFFGPGTRLTVL.